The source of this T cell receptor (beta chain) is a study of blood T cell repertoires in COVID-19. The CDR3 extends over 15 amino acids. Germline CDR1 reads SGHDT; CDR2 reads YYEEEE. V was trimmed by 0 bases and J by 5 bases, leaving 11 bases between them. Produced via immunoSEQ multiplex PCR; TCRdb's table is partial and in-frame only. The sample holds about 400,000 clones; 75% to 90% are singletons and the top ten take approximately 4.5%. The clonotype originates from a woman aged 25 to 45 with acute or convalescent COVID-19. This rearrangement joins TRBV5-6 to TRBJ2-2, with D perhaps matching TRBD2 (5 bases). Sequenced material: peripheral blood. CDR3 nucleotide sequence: TGTGCCAGCAGCTTGGTGGCTAGCCGTACCGGGGAGCTGTTTTTT. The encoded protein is CASSLVASRTGELFF.